These 2 T cell receptor beta chains were all obtained from the same sample, sequenced in a study of T cell changes during pregnancy in multiple sclerosis. Libraries were prepared by immunoSEQ multiplex PCR; TCRdb keeps only in-frame clonotypes and omits some of them. The data show tens of thousands of clones, roughly 91% seen once. The starting material was CD4+ T cells from peripheral blood mononuclear cells, obtained after pregnancy. All receptors come from a female donor in good health, enrolled as a control in a pregnancy study.

The chain couples TRBV7-9 to TRBJ1-4; possibly TRBD1 for D (5 bases). Per the germline V gene, CDR1 is SEHNR and CDR2 is FQNEAQ (reference sequence). Trimming left V 6 bases short and J 7 bases short, with 18 bases between. The CDR3 contains 15 residues. This chain's CDR3 is CASRESGKLGEKLFF. As DNA, the CDR3 is TGTGCCAGCAGAGAATCAGGGAAATTGGGTGAAAAACTGTTTTTT.

This sequence joins TRBV2 and TRBJ2-7; 9 nucleotides align to TRBD1. V shed 7 bases and J 5 bases; nucleotides not matched to a gene: 6. CDR1 is SNHLY, CDR2 FYNNEI, per germline. This CDR3 region has 13 residues. The CDR3 protein is CASTTQGAHEQYF. In nucleotides, the CDR3 is TGTGCCAGCACTACACAGGGGGCCCACGAGCAGTACTTC.